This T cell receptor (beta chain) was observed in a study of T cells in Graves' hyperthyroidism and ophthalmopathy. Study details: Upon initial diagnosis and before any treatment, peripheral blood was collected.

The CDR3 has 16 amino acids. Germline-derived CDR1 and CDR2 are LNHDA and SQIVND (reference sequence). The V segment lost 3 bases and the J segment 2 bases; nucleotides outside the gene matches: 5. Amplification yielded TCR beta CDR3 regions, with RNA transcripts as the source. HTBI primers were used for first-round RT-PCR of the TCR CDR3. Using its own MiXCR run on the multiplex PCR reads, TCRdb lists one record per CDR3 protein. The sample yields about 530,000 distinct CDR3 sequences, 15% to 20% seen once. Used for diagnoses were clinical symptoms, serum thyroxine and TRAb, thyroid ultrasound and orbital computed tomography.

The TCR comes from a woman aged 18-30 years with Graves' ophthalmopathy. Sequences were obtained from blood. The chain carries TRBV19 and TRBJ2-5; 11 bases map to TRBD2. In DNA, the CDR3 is TGTGCCAGTAGTATTTCCGGGACTAGCGGACAAGAGACCCAGTACTTC. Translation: CASSISGTSGQETQYF.